These 14 T cell receptor beta chains came from one sample sequenced in a study of T cells in Graves' hyperthyroidism and ophthalmopathy. Authors of the study amplified TCR beta CDR3 regions from RNA transcripts. Using the HTBI primer set, a first-round RT-PCR was run on the TCR CDR3. TCRdb reanalysed the multiplex PCR reads using MiXCR and keeps one entry per CDR3 protein. The data contain approximately 400,000 distinct CDR3 sequences, more than 13% of them singletons. The material sequenced was blood. These receptors all stem from a woman in her 30s with Graves' hyperthyroidism.

This clonotype was seen repeatedly, ten times or more. This chain links TRBV6-1 with TRBJ2-7; 13 nucleotides line up with TRBD2. Germline CDR1 MNHNS, CDR2 SASEGT. The CDR3 has 17 residues. J gave up 5 bases and V 6 bases, and 13 bases lay outside the gene matches. In DNA, the CDR3 is TGTGCCAGCAGCCCAGGACTAGCGGGAGAAGGGTTCAACGAGCAGTACTTC. Translating gives CASSPGLAGEGFNEQYF.

The chain joins TRBV11-3 to TRBJ2-7; D could derive from TRBD1 or TRBD2 (5 bases each). V was trimmed by 5 bases and J by 3 bases, leaving 14 bases between them. The CDR3 has 14 amino acids. CDR1 is SGHNT and CDR2 is YENEEA in the germline V gene. The CDR3 region is CASSPRDGDYEQYF. CDR3 sequence (DNA): TGTGCCAGCAGCCCCCGGGACGGAGACTACGAGCAGTACTTC.

As for this clonotype: At one end, the junction sequence differs from germline, possibly due to a read error. This chain connects TRBV6-5 to TRBJ1-2; TRBD1 might be the D (6 bases). Germline assignment: CDR1 MNHEY and CDR2 SVGAGI. The CDR3 totals 13 residues. This CDR3 is CVSSYEGVYGYTF. The DNA of the CDR3 is TGTGTCAGCAGTTACGAGGGGGTTTACGGCTACACCTTC.

The rearrangement uses TRBV6-1 and TRBJ2-3, with D possibly TRBD1 on 6 matching bases. CDR3 size: 13 residues. V gave up 9 bases and J gave up 5 bases, with 15 bases separating them. Germline CDR1 reads MNHNS; CDR2 reads SASEGT. The CDR3 here is CASNRAWGDTQYF. The CDR3 DNA follows: TGTGCCAGTAACAGGGCATGGGGAGATACGCAGTATTTT.

V and J are TRBV11-2 and TRBJ2-4; TRBD2 is a possible D gene (6 bases). Trimming left V 0 bases short and J 6 bases short, with 15 bases between. Germline lookup yields CDR1 SGHAT and CDR2 FQNNGV. This CDR3 has 16 amino acids. CDR3 nucleotide sequence: TGTGCCAGCAGCTTAGAAGGGACCGGGAGTCGAAACATTCAGTACTTC. Its translation is CASSLEGTGSRNIQYF.

This clonotype has ten or more counts. The chain combines TRBV6-6 with TRBJ1-5, with unresolved D. Germline CDR1 is MNHNY and CDR2 is SVGAGI (reference sequence). The CDR3 runs 14 residues. V gave up 0 bases and J gave up 5 bases, with 8 bases separating them. CDR3 region: CASSYSEGDQPQHF. The CDR3 DNA reads as TGTGCCAGCAGTTACTCCGAGGGTGATCAGCCCCAGCATTTT.

This clonotype was counted at least ten times. The J gene is TRBJ2-7, the V gene TRBV5-1; a weak D match, TRBD2 (5 bases). This CDR3 contains 14 residues. V lost 4 bases, J lost 0 bases, and 11 bases lay in between. Germline CDR1 reads SGHRS; CDR2 reads YFSETQ. The CDR3 protein is CASSVEGGSYEQYF. The CDR3 nucleotides are TGCGCCAGCAGCGTAGAGGGCGGCTCCTACGAGCAGTACTTC.

This clonotype appeared a few times. CDR3 bases: TGTGCCAGCAGTGACCTTAGCGACCCCCAAGTTACGCAGTATTTT. It codes for CASSDLSDPQVTQYF. J is TRBJ2-3 and V is TRBV27; D is perhaps TRBD2 (5 bases). The CDR3 is 15 residues long. Trimming removed 5 bases from V and 8 bases from J, with 20 bases in between. Germline-derived CDR1 and CDR2 are MNHEY and SMNVEV (reference sequence).

This clonotype occurred many times. One end of the junction fails to match germline, which may point to a read error. V usage is TRBV3-1 and J usage is TRBJ1-2; 8 bases fit TRBD1. CDR1 and CDR2 from the germline V gene are LGHDT and YNNKEL (reference sequence). CDR3 length: 15 amino acids. CDR3: CASSPMTGVNSGYTF. The DNA of the CDR3 is TGTGCCAGCAGCCCGATGACAGGGGTGAACTCTGGCTACACCTTC.

This chain connects TRBV20-1 to TRBJ2-2, with 8 bases aligning to TRBD2. The V segment lost 6 bases and the J segment 5 bases; nucleotides outside the gene matches: 5. The CDR3 runs to 13 residues. CDR1 is DFQATT, CDR2 SNEGSKA, per germline (reference sequence). The CDR3 is CSARGGGTGELFF. CDR3 in DNA: TGCAGTGCCCGGGGGGGGGGAACCGGGGAGCTGTTTTTT.

This clonotype was detected ten times or more. The chain couples TRBV28 to TRBJ1-2; 7 bases fit TRBD1. Germline V gene sequence: CDR1 MDHEN, CDR2 SYDVKM. Unmatched junction bases numbered 15, after V lost 7 bases and J lost 7 bases. The CDR3 spans 15 residues. The CDR3 bases are TGTGCCAGCAATCCTAGGGCCACTTACAGGGGTGGCTACACCTTC. Protein sequence: CASNPRATYRGGYTF.

This clonotype was found a few times. The DNA of the CDR3 is TGCGCCAGCAGCCAAGAGCCCGGACAGGTTTCCTATGGCTACACCTTC. Amino acids: CASSQEPGQVSYGYTF. The V call is TRBV4-1, the J call TRBJ1-2, with 7 bases aligning to TRBD1. V gave up 0 bases and J gave up 4 bases; unmatched junction bases: 8. This CDR3 contains 16 residues. CDR1 and CDR2 from the germline V gene are MGHRA and YSYEKL.

This clonotype occurred many times. V and J are TRBV3-1 and TRBJ2-7; D is possibly TRBD1 (6 bases). Trimming left V 5 bases short and J 4 bases short, with 12 bases between. The CDR3 runs to 13 residues. The germline V gene has CDR1 LGHDT and CDR2 YNNKEL (reference sequence). Written as DNA, the CDR3 is TGTGCCAGCAGCACGACAGGTGCTTACGAGCAGTACTTC. This translates into CASSTTGAYEQYF.

V is TRBV11-2 and J is TRBJ2-3; the D gene is possibly TRBD1 (6 bases). This CDR3 region has 11 residues. Trimming left V 5 bases short and J 14 bases short, with 14 bases between. Per the germline V gene, CDR1 is SGHAT and CDR2 is FQNNGV. The CDR3 region has the DNA TGTGCCAGCAGCCCGGGACACCATCCGTATTTT. It yields the protein CASSPGHHPYF. The full variable domain, with the rest looked up from reference TRBV11-2 and TRBJ2-3, is EAGVAQSPRYKIIEKRQSVAFWCNPISGHATLYWYQQILGQGPKLLIQFQNNGVVDDSQLPKDRFSAERLKGVDSTLKIQPAKLEDSAVYLCASSPGHHPYFGPGTRLTVL.